The 7 T cell receptor beta chains below all came from one sample that was sequenced in a study of neoadjuvant anti-PD-1 for oral cavity cancer listed by TCRdb under 2021. According to the study, the label for this sample's time point signals: before neoadjuvant nivolumab. The library was made by the immunoSEQ multiplex PCR assay. The table was pulled from immuneACCESS by TCRdb, which kept in-frame rearrangements only. Such tables lose some clones; where checked, under half of the loss comes from unresolved V genes, and the rest has no known cause. The sample table lists over 15,000 clones, about two thirds of them with a count of one. The ten largest clonotypes hold about 2.7% of the sample. The sequenced sample was PBMCs, obtained before nivolumab (anti-PD-1) treatment. The origin of the receptors is a person aged 35-79 years with oral cavity squamous cell carcinoma.

The J gene is TRBJ2-7, the V gene TRBV15; possible D gene TRBD2, 6 bases. Germline CDR1 and CDR2: LNHNV and YYDKDF (reference sequence). Between the trimmed V and J ends, which lost 1 base and 3 bases, there was a span of 10 bases. The CDR3 contains 14 residues. As DNA, the CDR3 is TGTGCCACCAGCAGAGGTCGGGGAGGCTACGAGCAGTACTTC. Amino acids: CATSRGRGGYEQYF.

This chain joins TRBV19 and TRBJ1-1; tentatively, D is TRBD1 (6 bases). Germline values: CDR1 LNHDA, CDR2 SQIVND (reference sequence). The CDR3 totals 13 residues. V was clipped by 9 bases and J by 3 bases, with 14 bases between them. The chain's CDR3 is CASTPGTYTEAFF. The DNA of the CDR3 is TGTGCCAGCACCCCCGGGACATACACTGAAGCTTTCTTT. The variable domain in full, completed from reference TRBV19 and TRBJ1-1, reads DGGITQSPKYLFRKEGQNVTLSCEQNLNHDAMYWYRQDPGQGLRLIYYSQIVNDFQKGDIAEGYSVSREKKESFPLTVTSAQKNPTAFYLCASTPGTYTEAFFGQGTRLTVV.

The genes are TRBV7-2 and TRBJ2-7; 8 nucleotides align to TRBD1. Germline CDR1 is SGHTA and CDR2 is FQGNSA. After removal of 5 bases from V and 5 bases from J, the junction contained 8 bases not matched to a gene. This CDR3 is 14 amino acids long. DNA for the CDR3: TGTGCCAGCAGCCCCGGACAGGGTTGGAACGAGCAGTACTTC. Its translation: CASSPGQGWNEQYF. Variable domain in full (rest from reference TRBV7-2 and TRBJ2-7): GAGVSQSPSNKVTEKGKDVELRCDPISGHTALYWYRQSLGQGLEFLIYFQGNSAPDKSGLPSDRFSAERTGGSVSTLTIQRTQQEDSAVYLCASSPGQGWNEQYFGPGTRLTVT.

Of note for this clone: The same CDR3 also results from other DNA sequences found in this sample. This chain links TRBV5-6 with TRBJ2-5, with D perhaps TRBD1 or TRBD2 (5 bases each). This CDR3 has 16 residues. Trimming removed 2 bases from V and 0 bases from J, with 14 bases in between. Looked up from germline, CDR1 is SGHDT and CDR2 is YYEEEE. CDR3 DNA sequence: TGTGCCAGCAGCTTAACTGGGGGACCGTACCAAGAGACCCAGTACTTC. This gives the protein CASSLTGGPYQETQYF.

The chain joins TRBV6-5 to TRBJ1-1, with D uncertain. Germline V gives CDR1 MNHEY, CDR2 SVGAGI. Deletions cut 5 bases from V and 10 bases from J, with 20 bases between. The CDR3 contains 14 residues. DNA for the CDR3: TGTGCCAGCAGTCCACTTGACTCCTCCTCGGGAGCTTTCTTT. Protein: CASSPLDSSSGAFF.

The chain joins TRBV5-6 to TRBJ2-2, with D perhaps matching TRBD1 (6 bases). Germline loops: CDR1 SGHDT, CDR2 YYEEEE. The CDR3 loop spans 16 amino acids. V was pared by 2 bases and J by 6 bases, with 17 bases between. The CDR3 here is CASSFNRVPTAGELFF. The CDR3, as DNA: TGTGCCAGCAGCTTCAACAGGGTACCAACCGCCGGGGAGCTGTTTTTT.

This chain joins TRBV6-5 and TRBJ2-7; D possibly uses TRBD1 or TRBD2 (5 bases each). V lost 6 bases to trimming and J lost 7 bases, with 19 bases between them. This CDR3 contains 14 residues. CDR1 and CDR2 from the germline V gene are MNHEY and SVGAGI. The CDR3 nucleotides are TGTGCCAGCAGAACGGGGCAGCCAGTACGGGAGCAGTACTTC. The encoded protein is CASRTGQPVREQYF.